Following are 17 T cell receptor beta chains from one sample sequenced in a study of molecular identifiers for immune sequencing clone quantification. Using its own MiXCR run on the PCR reads, TCRdb lists one record per CDR3 protein. The sample carries more than 85,000 distinct CDR3 sequences, around 33% recorded once. The sample taken for sequencing was naive CD8+ T cells from blood, with Jurkat cell RNA spiked in. Indicated subset: FACS-sorted CD8+CD4-CCR7+CD45RA+ naive T cells. Source of these receptors: a human donor in good health. Some libraries in this study had Jurkat cell RNA spiked in.

This clonotype was found a few times. V is TRBV3-1 and J is TRBJ2-3; 8 nucleotides match TRBD2. V shed 3 bases and J 4 bases; nucleotides not matched to a gene: 12. Germline-derived CDR1 and CDR2 are LGHDT and YNNKEL (reference sequence). This CDR3 comprises 17 residues. The CDR3 coding sequence is TGTGCCAGCAGCCATCAACCCGGACTAGCAGAGGCAGATACGCAGTATTTT. It is translated as CASSHQPGLAEADTQYF.

The chain is built from TRBV3-2 and TRBJ2-6. TRBV3-2 has pseudogene status. This CDR3 region has 16 residues. CDR3 sequence: CASSQDRSSGANVLTF. The CDR3 DNA is TGTGCCAGCAGCCAAGACAGAAGCTCTGGGGCCAACGTCCTGACTTTC.

This clonotype was recorded only once. Since a much larger clone is just one base distant, this may be a read error. V is TRBV28 and J is TRBJ1-5, with D possibly being TRBD1 (5 bases). Trimming stripped 6 bases from V and 6 bases from J, with 9 bases between. There are 12 residues in the CDR3. Per germline, CDR1 MDHEN and CDR2 SYDVKM. CDR3 in amino acids: CASRQGAQPQHF. CDR3 nucleotide sequence: TGTGCCAGCAGGCAGGGCGCTCAGCCCCAGCATTTT.

This clonotype was observed once. The missing conserved phenylalanine or tryptophan at the end of this CDR3 makes a read error likely. This chain connects TRBV2 to TRBJ1-1, with D uncertain. V gave up 4 bases and J gave up 0 bases, with 12 bases separating them. CDR3 length: 15 amino acids. CDR1 SNHLY and CDR2 FYNNEI come from the germline V gene. The CDR3 sequence: CASSVKGTMNTEAFL. The CDR3 region has the DNA TGTGCCAGCAGTGTCAAGGGTACCATGAACACTGAAGCTTTCCTT.

As to this clonotype: The missing conserved phenylalanine or tryptophan at the end of this CDR3 makes a read error likely. The DNA is left out, because the CDR3 cannot be placed on it with certainty; the CDR3 is given as TCRdb lists it. The chain carries TRBV11-2 and TRBJ1-5. The CDR3 length equals 13 residues, ends included. From germline, CDR1 is SGHAT and CDR2 FQNNGV. The CDR3 spells CASSLEPYQPQRI.

This clonotype was found many times. CDR3 DNA: TGTGCCAGCAGTTTAATGGGACAGTTGAACACTGAAGCTTTCTTT. Translated: CASSLMGQLNTEAFF. The chain has TRBV27 and TRBJ1-1, with 7 bases fitting TRBD1. The CDR3 extends over 15 amino acids. The germline V gene encodes CDR1 MNHEY and CDR2 SMNVEV (reference sequence). V gave up 2 bases and J gave up 0 bases; unmatched junction bases: 3.

This clonotype was detected ten times or more. The V and J genes are TRBV2 and TRBJ1-1; D gene ambiguous. Germline CDR1 is SNHLY and CDR2 is FYNNEI. Trimming removed 3 bases from V and 7 bases from J, with 6 bases in between. The CDR3 covers 11 residues. The CDR3 sequence is CASSEGIEAFF. In DNA, the CDR3 is TGTGCCAGCAGTGAGGGCATTGAAGCTTTCTTT.

This clonotype is medium-sized (0.01 to 0.1%) within its sample. This chain connects TRBV28 to TRBJ2-3; no firm D call. From germline, CDR1 is MDHEN and CDR2 SYDVKM. Trimming cost V 5 bases and J 4 bases, with 1 base left between them. This CDR3 has 10 amino acids. In DNA, the CDR3 is TGTGCCAGCAGTGCAGATACGCAGTATTTT. Its protein is CASSADTQYF. Using reference TRBV28 and TRBJ2-3 for the parts outside the CDR3, the full variable domain is DVKVTQSSRYLVKRTGEKVFLECVQDMDHENMFWYRQDPGLGLRLIYFSYDVKMKEKGDIPEGYSVSREKKERFSLILESASTNQTSMYLCASSADTQYFGPGTRLTVL.

To note about this clonotype: A read error may be the cause here, since a much bigger clone is one base away. The chain has TRBV28 and TRBJ2-7; maybe TRBD2 (5 bases). Trimming took 7 bases from V and 1 from J, leaving 17 bases between them. Germline V gene data show CDR1 as MDHEN and CDR2 as SYDVKM. CDR3 length equals 15 residues. The CDR3 DNA reads as TGTGCCAGCATTTTCGTAACCACTAGGTCCTACGAGCAGTACTTC. Encoded protein: CASIFVTTRSYEQYF.

The chain employs TRBV27 and TRBJ2-7; either TRBD1 or TRBD2 may fit D (5 bases each). Trimming removed 5 bases from V and 1 base from J, with 15 bases in between. Per germline, CDR1 MNHEY and CDR2 SMNVEV (reference sequence). This CDR3 comprises 15 residues. The CDR3 is CASSGHGTASYEQYF. In DNA form, the CDR3 reads TGTGCCAGCAGTGGTCATGGGACGGCATCCTACGAGCAGTACTTC.

This clonotype was picked up many times. The chain combines TRBV4-2 with TRBJ1-5, with D possibly matching TRBD1 (5 bases). Trimming shortened V by 0 bases and J by 4 bases, and 7 bases separated the two germline ends. Germline V lookup: CDR1 LGHNA, CDR2 YNFKEQ. There are 14 residues in the CDR3. DNA of the CDR3: TGTGCCAGCAGCCAAGATGAGGGGAATCAGCCCCAGCATTTT. Translating it yields CASSQDEGNQPQHF.

This chain joins TRBV12-5 and TRBJ2-3, with D possibly being TRBD1 (5 bases). The CDR3 totals 12 residues. Between the trimmed V and J ends, which lost 3 bases and 4 bases, there was a span of 5 bases. CDR1 is LGHNT, CDR2 FRNRAP, per germline. CDR3 coding DNA: TGTGCTAGTGGTTTCAGGGCAGATACGCAGTATTTT. This gives the protein CASGFRADTQYF.

There are many counts of this clonotype. The genes are TRBV28 and TRBJ2-7; perhaps TRBD2 as D (5 bases). Trimming took off 6 bases at V and 5 bases at J, with 20 bases between the two ends. The germline CDR1 and CDR2 sequences are MDHEN and SYDVKM. The CDR3 has 15 residues. CDR3 nucleotide sequence: TGTGCCAGCAGCCGCCTCCGGGCCGACTACCACGAGCAGTACTTC. Its protein product is CASSRLRADYHEQYF.

V is TRBV12-3 or TRBV12-4 and J is TRBJ2-3; 7 bases line up with TRBD1. Losses at the gene ends were 6 bases for V and 0 bases for J; bases not matched to a gene: 6. The CDR3 has 15 residues. CDR3 DNA: TGTGCCAGCAGCCTACAGGGGCTCAGCACAGATACGCAGTATTTT. Translation gives CASSLQGLSTDTQYF.

Turning to this clonotype: At one end, the junction sequence differs from germline, possibly due to a read error. This chain links TRBV15 with TRBJ2-3; D perhaps matches TRBD2 (5 bases). Per germline, CDR1 LNHNV and CDR2 YYDKDF (reference sequence). This CDR3 region has 15 residues. The CDR3 sequence is CAASLRTGTSNTQYF. CDR3 in DNA: TGTGCCGCCAGCTTACGGACTGGAACGTCCAATACGCAGTATTTT. Based on the CDR3 plus reference TRBV15 and TRBJ2-3, the full variable domain is DAMVIQNPRYQVTQFGKPVTLSCSQTLNHNVMYWYQQKSSQAPKLLFHYYDKDFNNEADTPDNFQSRRPNTSFCFLDIRSPGLGDTAMYLCAASLRTGTSNTQYFGPGTRLTVL.

This clonotype was picked up a small number of times. J is TRBJ2-3 and V is TRBV7-9, with D hard to call. Germline lookup yields CDR1 SEHNR and CDR2 FQNEAQ (reference sequence). The CDR3 covers 13 residues. V lost 0 bases to trimming and J lost 6 bases, with 7 bases between them. The DNA of the CDR3 is TGTGCCAGCAGCTTAGCGCCGCGGGATACGCAGTATTTT. This encodes CASSLAPRDTQYF.

As for this clonotype: Because the CDR3 is missing its conserved closing phenylalanine or tryptophan, this is likely a read error. V is TRBV4-3 and J is TRBJ1-5, with D uncertain. The CDR3 is made up of 14 amino acids. With 4 bases removed from V and 1 base from J, the gap between germline ends came to 8 bases. Germline V gene lookup returns CDR1 LGHNA and CDR2 YSLEER. The CDR3 region has the DNA TGCGCCAGCAGCCTTGGTTGGAGCAATCAGCCCCAGCATTTG. Protein: CASSLGWSNQPQHL.